This T cell receptor (beta chain) was recorded in a study of beta chain features in type 1 diabetes. General study results and limits: At VDJ recombination sites, type 1 diabetes patients had fewer insertions and more deleted nucleotides.

The germline gives CDR1 SQVTM, CDR2 ANQGSEA. The CDR3 extends over 12 amino acids. What was sequenced were expressed TCRB transcripts, since all of the isolated RNA had been reverse transcribed. Sequencing used immunoSEQ multiplex PCR; TCRdb keeps in-frame clones, though not all of them. Here the sample spans about 180,000 clones, about 13% being singletons. As for this clone: Antigen unknown.

The clonotype was recovered from a woman between 18 and 30 years old in good health. Sequencing input: central memory CD4+ T cells from blood. The chain has TRBV29-1 and TRBJ1-2; no clear D. The CDR3 loop is CSAQRGDYGYTF. CDR3 DNA sequence: TGCAGTGCGCAACGGGGAGACTATGGCTACACCTTC.